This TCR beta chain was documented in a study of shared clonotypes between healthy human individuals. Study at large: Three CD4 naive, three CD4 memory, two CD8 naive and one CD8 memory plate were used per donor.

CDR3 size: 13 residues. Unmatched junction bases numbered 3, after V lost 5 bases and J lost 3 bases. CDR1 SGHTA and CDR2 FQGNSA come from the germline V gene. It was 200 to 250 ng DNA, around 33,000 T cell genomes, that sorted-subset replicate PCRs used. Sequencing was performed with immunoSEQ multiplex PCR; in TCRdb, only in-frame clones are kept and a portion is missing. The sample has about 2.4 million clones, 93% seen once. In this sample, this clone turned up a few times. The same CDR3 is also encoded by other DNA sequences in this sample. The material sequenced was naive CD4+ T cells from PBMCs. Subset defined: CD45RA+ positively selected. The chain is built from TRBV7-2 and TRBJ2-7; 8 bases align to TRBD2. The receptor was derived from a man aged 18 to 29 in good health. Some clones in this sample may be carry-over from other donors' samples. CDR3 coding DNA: TGTGCCAGCAGCCCGGGGGGGCGCTACGAGCAGTACTTC. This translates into CASSPGGRYEQYF.